The 29 T cell receptor beta chains presented below share a single source sample, sequenced in a study of early stage breast cancer tumors. Sequenced by immunoSEQ multiplex PCR; TCRdb stores in-frame clones only, minus some. The sample lists about 58,000 clones, about 74% occurring once. The sample consisted of blood. Source of these receptors: a young adult with breast cancer.

This chain joins TRBV30 and TRBJ1-3; D uncertain. Trimming took off 1 base at V and 0 bases at J, with 7 bases between the two ends. CDR1 and CDR2 (germline): GTSNPN, SVGIG (reference sequence). The CDR3 covers 14 residues. CDR3 amino acids: CAWSAVNSGNTIYF. CDR3 DNA: TGTGCCTGGAGTGCTGTTAACTCTGGAAACACCATATATTTT.

This rearrangement joins TRBV5-4 to TRBJ2-1; D is tentatively TRBD1 or TRBD2 (5 bases each). The CDR3 has 14 residues. V shed 5 bases and J shed 2 bases, with 11 bases lying between them. The V gene's germline CDR1 is SGHNT and CDR2 YYREEE (reference sequence). The CDR3: CASSGTQPYNEQFF. In DNA form, the CDR3 reads TGTGCCAGCAGTGGGACCCAGCCCTACAATGAGCAGTTCTTC.

This clone showed up just once. The chain uses TRBV10-3 and TRBJ2-1; no definite D call. V lost 2 bases and J 4 bases, leaving 6 bases between the germline ends. CDR1 is ENHRY and CDR2 is SYGVKD in the germline V gene. The CDR3 is 13 amino acids. The CDR3 nucleotides are TGTGCCATCAGTGAGCCGCCGTACAATGAGCAGTTCTTC. It specifies CAISEPPYNEQFF.

The rearrangement joins TRBV12-5 to TRBJ2-1, with D tentatively TRBD2 (6 bases). Germline V gives CDR1 LGHNT, CDR2 FRNRAP. The CDR3 is 13 residues long. The V end lost 2 bases, the J end lost 10 bases, and 12 bases lay between the germline ends. The CDR3 loop is CASGLSARGEQFF. The CDR3 DNA reads TGTGCTAGTGGTTTGTCCGCCCGGGGGGAGCAGTTCTTC.

V is TRBV11-2 and J is TRBJ2-1, with 9 bases lining up with TRBD2. J gave up 3 bases and V 5 bases, and 8 bases lay outside the gene matches. Germline loops: CDR1 SGHAT, CDR2 FQNNGV. This CDR3 contains 16 residues. CDR3 sequence (DNA): TGTGCCAGCAGCCCATCTAGCGGGATATACTACAATGAGCAGTTCTTC. It translates to CASSPSSGIYYNEQFF.

The CDR3 DNA reads TGTGCCACTTCTTTGGACTGGAACAATGAGCAGTTCTTC. Encoded protein: CATSLDWNNEQFF. The chain employs TRBV15 and TRBJ2-1; the D gene is possibly TRBD2 (5 bases). Germline V gene lookup returns CDR1 LNHNV and CDR2 YYDKDF (reference sequence). The CDR3 runs to 13 residues. The V end was cut by 9 bases, the J end by 5 bases, with 14 bases between.

The chain uses TRBV21-1 and TRBJ1-4. TRBV21-1 is a documented pseudogene. This CDR3 contains 15 residues. CDR3 region: CASSKARPTRWELFF. The CDR3 DNA reads TGTGCCAGCAGCAAAGCCAGACCCACTAGATGGGAACTGTTTTTT.

This clone was detected once. J is TRBJ2-6 and V is TRBV27; TRBD1 matches at 11 bases. The germline V gene has CDR1 MNHEY and CDR2 SMNVEV (reference sequence). V was pared by 6 bases and J by 1 base, with 8 bases of the junction left unmatched. The CDR3 contains 18 residues. CDR3 sequence: CASSGRGQGVSGANVLTF. The CDR3 region has the DNA TGTGCCAGCAGCGGTAGGGGACAGGGGGTATCTGGGGCCAACGTCCTGACTTTC.

In its sample, this clone was seen a few times. The chain is built from TRBV7-9 and TRBJ2-7; perhaps TRBD1 as D (6 bases). This CDR3 contains 14 residues. Germline assignment: CDR1 SEHNR and CDR2 FQNEAQ (reference sequence). Trimming cost V 5 bases and J 0 bases, with 11 bases left between them. CDR3 DNA: TGTGCCAGCAGCCTCCGGGACAACTCCTACGAGCAGTACTTC. Protein sequence: CASSLRDNSYEQYF.

The chain carries TRBV11-2 and TRBJ2-1; 8 positions match TRBD2. The ends lost 2 bases at V and 9 bases at J; junction bases unmatched: 12. Germline V gene data show CDR1 as SGHAT and CDR2 as FQNNGV. The CDR3 is made up of 16 amino acids. The CDR3 sequence is CASSLRAGANWGEQFF. The CDR3, as DNA: TGTGCCAGCAGCTTACGAGCGGGAGCGAATTGGGGTGAGCAGTTCTTC.

This clone was recorded only once. The chain combines TRBV7-9 with TRBJ1-1; maybe TRBD1 (5 bases). The CDR3 loop spans 12 amino acids. V was clipped by 6 bases and J by 8 bases, with 13 bases between them. The germline V gene encodes CDR1 SEHNR and CDR2 FQNEAQ (reference sequence). The CDR3 coding sequence is TGTGCCAGCAGATTCAGGGAATCCGAAGCTTTCTTT. Residues: CASRFRESEAFF.

The rearrangement joins TRBV4-3 to TRBJ2-7; TRBD2 matches 11 bases. Looked up from germline, CDR1 is LGHNA and CDR2 is YSLEER. The V gene end was trimmed by 1 base and the J gene end by 0 bases; junction bases not matched to a gene: 5. This CDR3 spans 17 amino acids. The CDR3 bases are TGCGCCAGCAGCCAAGGGACTAGCGGGCTTAGCTCCTACGAGCAGTACTTC. Its protein is CASSQGTSGLSSYEQYF.

This clone was seen a few times. The rearrangement uses TRBV4-2 and TRBJ1-1, with no clear D. Trimming took 1 base from V and 8 from J, leaving 14 bases between them. CDR1 and CDR2 (germline): LGHNA, YNFKEQ. CDR3 length: 14 residues. The DNA for the CDR3 is TGTGCCAGCAGCCAAGCTTTGTTAGGTTCCGAAGCTTTCTTT. It encodes CASSQALLGSEAFF.

This clone was found a few times. The V and J genes are TRBV4-3 and TRBJ1-1; possible D gene TRBD1, 5 bases. This CDR3 comprises 15 residues. CDR1 and CDR2 from the germline V gene are LGHNA and YSLEER. The V and J ends lost 0 bases and 1 base respectively, with 9 bases between them. The CDR3 region is CASSQDRRGNTEAFF. The CDR3 coding sequence is TGCGCCAGCAGCCAAGATCGAAGGGGGAACACTGAAGCTTTCTTT.

This sequence joins TRBV7-2 and TRBJ1-3; a weak D match, TRBD1 (5 bases). CDR3 length: 18 residues. CDR1 and CDR2 (germline): SGHTA, FQGNSA. The V end lost 1 base, the J end lost 0 bases, and 16 bases lay between the germline ends. The CDR3 is CASSLGNVRGGSGNTIYF. In DNA, the CDR3 is TGTGCCAGCAGCTTAGGCAATGTGCGGGGCGGCTCTGGAAACACCATATATTTT.

This rearrangement joins TRBV11-2 to TRBJ1-1; 7 nucleotides align to TRBD1. V lost 5 bases to trimming and J lost 3 bases; unmatched junction nucleotides: 6. Germline CDR1 is SGHAT and CDR2 is FQNNGV. The CDR3 extends over 14 amino acids. CDR3 sequence reads: CASSRLRGDTEAFF. The CDR3 DNA reads TGTGCCAGCAGCCGACTCAGGGGGGACACTGAAGCTTTCTTT.

The chain uses TRBV6-5 and TRBJ2-7, with D possibly matching TRBD1 (6 bases). Deletions cut 5 bases from V and 3 bases from J, with 11 bases between. The CDR3 runs to 13 residues. CDR1 and CDR2 (germline): MNHEY, SVGAGI. The CDR3 coding sequence is TGTGCCAGCAGTCCCGGACAGCTCTACGAGCAGTACTTC. Translating it yields CASSPGQLYEQYF.

The rearrangement uses TRBV27 and TRBJ2-7, with 8 bases matching TRBD2. The germline V gene has CDR1 MNHEY and CDR2 SMNVEV (reference sequence). This CDR3 comprises 16 residues. Trimming at V came to 8 bases and at J to 2 bases, leaving 14 bases not matched to a gene. CDR3 DNA: TGTGCCAGCTATGCCGCTAGCGGGTTTACACCCTACGAGCAGTACTTC. It is translated as CASYAASGFTPYEQYF.

The table lists this clone with a count of one. CDR3: CASSGTSGSFNEQFF. DNA of the CDR3: TGTGCCAGCAGCGGAACTAGCGGGAGCTTCAATGAGCAGTTCTTC. The rearrangement uses TRBV9 and TRBJ2-1, with 11 bases matching TRBD2. After removal of 3 bases from V and 6 bases from J, the junction contained 5 bases not matched to a gene. CDR1 and CDR2 from the germline V gene are SGDLS and YYNGEE. This CDR3 region has 15 residues.

This chain uses TRBV19 with TRBJ2-7; 9 bases line up with TRBD1. Germline CDR1 reads LNHDA; CDR2 reads SQIVND (reference sequence). Trimming took 6 bases from V and 3 from J; bases not matched to a gene: 12. The CDR3 extends over 16 amino acids. CDR3 coding DNA: TGTGCCAGTAGGAGGGACAGGGAGTCCCCGGTCTACGAGCAGTACTTC. It translates to CASRRDRESPVYEQYF.

The chain joins TRBV6-4 to TRBJ1-1; D unclear. Deletions cut 0 bases from V and 0 bases from J, with 5 bases between. Germline CDR1 and CDR2: MRHNA and SNTAGT. This CDR3 comprises 14 residues. The CDR3 DNA reads as TGTGCCAGCAGTGACTCATCTATGAACACTGAAGCTTTCTTT. Encoded protein: CASSDSSMNTEAFF.

This chain connects TRBV25-1 to TRBJ1-1, with D possibly being TRBD1 (5 bases). Germline lookup yields CDR1 MGHDK and CDR2 SYGVNS. The ends were cut back, 1 base at V and 1 base at J, with 7 bases in the middle. This CDR3 is 14 amino acids long. This chain's CDR3 is CASSEFQGNTEAFF. The CDR3 DNA follows: TGTGCCAGCAGTGAATTTCAGGGGAACACTGAAGCTTTCTTT.

The chain is built from TRBV7-2 and TRBJ1-4, with 7 bases fitting TRBD1. The ends lost 5 bases at V and 5 bases at J; junction bases unmatched: 8. From germline, CDR1 is SGHTA and CDR2 FQGNSA. The length of the CDR3 is 15 residues. The CDR3 bases are TGTGCCAGCAGCGGGGCCGGGACAGTAAATGAAAAACTGTTTTTT. Protein product: CASSGAGTVNEKLFF.

This clone was counted only a few times. The genes are TRBV30 and TRBJ2-7; 7 nucleotides line up with TRBD2. The CDR3 length is 14 residues. CDR1 is GTSNPN, CDR2 SVGIG, per germline (reference sequence). V trimming: 4 bases; J trimming: 4 bases; junction bases outside the gene matches: 10. The CDR3 spells CAWISPTAGYEQYF. DNA for the CDR3: TGTGCCTGGATCAGCCCGACAGCGGGATACGAGCAGTACTTC.

This sequence joins TRBV29-1 and TRBJ2-5; 14 nucleotides align to TRBD2. The last part of the DNA fits TRBJ2-7 better; the J call may be wrong. CDR1 is SQVTM and CDR2 is ANQGSEA in the germline V gene. The CDR3 loop spans 16 amino acids. The CDR3 DNA follows: TGCAGCGTCCTCCAGACTAGCGGGAGGGGTGCCTACGAGCAGTACTTC. Amino acids: CSVLQTSGRGAYEQYF.

The J gene is TRBJ2-1, the V gene TRBV30; 7 bases agree with TRBD1. From germline, CDR1 is GTSNPN and CDR2 SVGIG (reference sequence). This CDR3 has 15 residues. Germline trimming cut 4 bases from V and 7 bases from J; bases unmatched to any gene: 13. This CDR3 reads CAWTLDRFSLNEQFF. The CDR3 bases are TGTGCCTGGACCCTGGACAGGTTCTCTTTAAATGAGCAGTTCTTC.

The rearrangement uses TRBV5-4 and TRBJ2-1, with D perhaps assigned TRBD1 or TRBD2 (6 bases each). The CDR3 extends over 15 amino acids. V was pared by 2 bases and J by 0 bases, with 9 bases between. Germline values: CDR1 SGHNT, CDR2 YYREEE (reference sequence). CDR3: CASSLGGSSYNEQFF. CDR3 DNA sequence: TGTGCCAGCAGCTTAGGGGGGAGCTCCTACAATGAGCAGTTCTTC.

This chain uses TRBV6-6 with TRBJ2-3; 8 bases agree with TRBD1. The CDR3 extends over 15 amino acids. Germline CDR1 reads MNHNY; CDR2 reads SVGAGI (reference sequence). V lost 7 bases, J lost 3 bases, and 9 bases stayed unmatched. Written as DNA, the CDR3 is TGTGCCAGCACCGGCCACAGGGGGATGACAGATACGCAGTATTTT. This encodes CASTGHRGMTDTQYF.

V and J are TRBV4-3 and TRBJ2-1; D perhaps matches TRBD1 (5 bases). CDR3 length: 14 residues. Germline values: CDR1 LGHNA, CDR2 YSLEER. The V gene lost 0 bases and the J gene lost 6 bases, with 9 bases spanning the gap. The CDR3 DNA sequence: TGCGCCAGCAGCCAAGACTTTAGGGGCAATGAGCAGTTCTTC. Its translation is CASSQDFRGNEQFF.